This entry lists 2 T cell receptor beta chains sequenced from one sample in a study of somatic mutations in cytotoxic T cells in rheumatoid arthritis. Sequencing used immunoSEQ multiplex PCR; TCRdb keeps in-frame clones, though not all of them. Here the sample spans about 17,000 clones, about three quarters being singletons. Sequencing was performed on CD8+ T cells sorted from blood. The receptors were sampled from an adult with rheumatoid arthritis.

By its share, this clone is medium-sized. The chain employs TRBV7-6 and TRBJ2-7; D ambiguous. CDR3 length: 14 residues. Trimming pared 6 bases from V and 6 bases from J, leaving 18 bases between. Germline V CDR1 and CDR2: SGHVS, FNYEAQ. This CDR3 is CASSLAGDWFEQYF. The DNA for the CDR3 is TGTGCCAGCAGTTTGGCAGGTGACTGGTTCGAGCAGTACTTC.

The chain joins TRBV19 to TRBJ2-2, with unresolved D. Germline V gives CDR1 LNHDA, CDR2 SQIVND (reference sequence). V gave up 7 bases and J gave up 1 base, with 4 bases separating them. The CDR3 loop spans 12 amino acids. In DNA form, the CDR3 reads TGTGCCAGTAATGAGAACACCGGGGAGCTGTTTTTT. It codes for CASNENTGELFF. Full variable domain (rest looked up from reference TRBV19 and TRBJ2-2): DGGITQSPKYLFRKEGQNVTLSCEQNLNHDAMYWYRQDPGQGLRLIYYSQIVNDFQKGDIAEGYSVSREKKESFPLTVTSAQKNPTAFYLCASNENTGELFFGEGSRLTVL.